This is a list of T cell receptor beta chains from one sample in a study of blood T cells in healthy people across ages. TCRdb reprocessed the 5' RACE reads with MiXCR, giving one entry per CDR3 protein. Of approximately 690,000 distinct CDR3 sequences listed, around two fifths are singletons. The specimen was blood. The receptors were gathered from a man older than 75 in good health. Each CDR3 is given with its conserved first and last residue. The D gene is left open where the match is weak. Not all rows give a size; the values are once, few, many and, for expanded clones, a class.

D gene: NA; J gene: TRBJ1-2; clone size: many; V gene: TRBV5-1; CDR3 protein: CASSSGVNYGYTF; CDR3 DNA: TGCGCCAGCAGCTCAGGGGTTAACTATGGCTACACCTTC
D gene: NA; J gene: TRBJ1-5; clone size: NA; V gene: TRBV6-2/TRBV6-3; CDR3 protein: CASSYIEGPQHF; CDR3 DNA: TGTGCCAGCAGTTATATCGAGGGGCCCCAGCATTTT
D gene: TRBD2; J gene: TRBJ2-1; clone size: NA; V gene: TRBV6-2/TRBV6-3; CDR3 protein: CASSSWTSTYNEQFF; CDR3 DNA: TGTGCCAGCAGTTCTTGGACTAGCACCTACAATGAGCAGTTCTTC
D gene: TRBD1; J gene: TRBJ2-7; clone size: many; V gene: TRBV20-1; CDR3 protein: CSAPHTRGNAYEQYF; CDR3 DNA: TGCAGTGCTCCTCATACCAGGGGGAACGCCTACGAGCAGTACTTC
D gene: NA; J gene: TRBJ1-6; clone size: once; V gene: TRBV3-1; CDR3 protein: CASSPQSGRGNSPLHF; CDR3 DNA: TGTGCCAGCAGCCCCCAAAGCGGTAGGGGCAATTCACCCCTCCACTTT
D gene: TRBD2; J gene: TRBJ2-5; clone size: few; V gene: TRBV7-2; CDR3 protein: CASSLRTRQETQYF; CDR3 DNA: TGTGCCAGCAGCCTAAGGACTAGACAAGAGACCCAGTACTTC
D gene: TRBD1; J gene: TRBJ2-7; clone size: few; V gene: TRBV6-2/TRBV6-3; CDR3 protein: CASSWTGDREQYF; CDR3 DNA: TGTGCCAGCAGCTGGACAGGGGATCGCGAGCAGTACTTC
D gene: NA; J gene: TRBJ2-1; clone size: NA; V gene: TRBV15; CDR3 protein: CATSRERTVDNEQFF; CDR3 DNA: TGTGCCACCAGCAGAGAACGGACAGTGGACAATGAGCAGTTCTTC
D gene: NA; J gene: TRBJ1-2; clone size: NA; V gene: TRBV4-2; CDR3 protein: CASSQDKGDGYTF; CDR3 DNA: TGTGCCAGCAGCCAAGATAAGGGGGATGGCTACACCTTC
D gene: NA; J gene: TRBJ1-1; clone size: few; V gene: TRBV4-3; CDR3 protein: CASSQDGSGVGTEAFF; CDR3 DNA: TGCGCCAGCAGCCAAGATGGGAGCGGGGTGGGCACTGAAGCTTTCTTT
D gene: NA; J gene: TRBJ2-1; clone size: few; V gene: TRBV2; CDR3 protein: CASSEERDFEQFF; CDR3 DNA: TGTGCCAGCAGTGAAGAACGGGATTTTGAGCAGTTCTTC
D gene: NA; J gene: TRBJ2-1; clone size: few; V gene: TRBV15; CDR3 protein: CATSRPEVHEQFF; CDR3 DNA: TGTGCCACCAGCAGACCGGAGGTCCATGAGCAGTTCTTC
D gene: NA; J gene: TRBJ2-7; clone size: many; V gene: TRBV4-3; CDR3 protein: CASSQERYSYEQYF; CDR3 DNA: TGCGCCAGCAGCCAAGAGCGTTACAGCTACGAGCAGTACTTC
D gene: TRBD2; J gene: TRBJ2-3; clone size: NA; V gene: TRBV9; CDR3 protein: CASSVGGLADFTDTQYF; CDR3 DNA: TGTGCCAGCAGCGTAGGAGGACTAGCGGACTTCACAGATACGCAGTATTTT
D gene: TRBD2; J gene: TRBJ2-1; clone size: NA; V gene: TRBV7-8; CDR3 protein: CASRGTSNEQFF; CDR3 DNA: TGTGCCAGCCGCGGGACTAGTAATGAGCAGTTCTTC
D gene: TRBD1; J gene: TRBJ2-2; clone size: NA; V gene: TRBV27; CDR3 protein: CASSWHDRDRGELFF; CDR3 DNA: TGTGCCAGCAGTTGGCACGACAGGGATAGAGGGGAGCTGTTTTTT
D gene: NA; J gene: TRBJ2-7; clone size: NA; V gene: TRBV30; CDR3 protein: CAWSRQFYEQYF; CDR3 DNA: TGTGCCTGGAGTCGACAGTTCTACGAGCAGTACTTC
D gene: TRBD1; J gene: TRBJ2-7; clone size: many; V gene: TRBV25-1; CDR3 protein: CATRDRVYEQYF; CDR3 DNA: TGTGCCACTAGGGACAGGGTTTACGAGCAGTACTTC
D gene: NA; J gene: TRBJ2-5; clone size: NA; V gene: TRBV4-3; CDR3 protein: CAGSQDNVRETQYF; CDR3 DNA: TGCGCCGGCAGCCAAGATAATGTCCGCGAGACCCAGTACTTC
D gene: NA; J gene: TRBJ2-5; clone size: NA; V gene: TRBV7-9; CDR3 protein: CASIGPLGETQYF; CDR3 DNA: TGTGCCAGCATTGGCCCTCTCGGGGAGACCCAGTACTTC
D gene: NA; J gene: TRBJ1-5; clone size: NA; V gene: TRBV7-9; CDR3 protein: CASSLRYGQNQPQHF; CDR3 DNA: TGTGCCAGCAGCTTAAGATACGGCCAAAATCAGCCCCAGCATTTT
D gene: TRBD2; J gene: TRBJ2-5; clone size: once; V gene: TRBV11-3; CDR3 protein: CASSSRTSGGAQYF; CDR3 DNA: TGTGCCAGCAGCTCCAGGACTAGCGGGGGGGCTCAGTACTTC
D gene: TRBD1; J gene: TRBJ1-2; clone size: NA; V gene: TRBV5-5; CDR3 protein: CASSWTGVGGYTF; CDR3 DNA: TGTGCCAGCAGCTGGACAGGGGTTGGTGGCTACACCTTC
D gene: NA; J gene: TRBJ2-1; clone size: many; V gene: TRBV29-1; CDR3 protein: CSAMGMVMNEQFF; CDR3 DNA: TGCAGCGCGATGGGGATGGTTATGAATGAGCAGTTCTTC
D gene: NA; J gene: TRBJ2-1; clone size: few; V gene: TRBV5-1; CDR3 protein: CASSLVVAGKGEQFF; CDR3 DNA: TGCGCCAGCAGCTTGGTGGTGGCGGGGAAGGGTGAGCAGTTCTTC
D gene: TRBD1; J gene: TRBJ2-7; clone size: NA; V gene: TRBV20-1; CDR3 protein: CSVNGFDRALSYEQYF; CDR3 DNA: TGCAGTGTAAACGGTTTCGACAGGGCCCTGAGCTACGAGCAGTACTTC
D gene: NA; J gene: TRBJ2-7; clone size: NA; V gene: TRBV3-1; CDR3 protein: CASSQEGSLAYEQYF; CDR3 DNA: TGTGCCAGCAGCCAAGAGGGGAGCCTAGCCTACGAGCAGTACTTC
D gene: TRBD2; J gene: TRBJ2-3; clone size: once; V gene: TRBV4-3; CDR3 protein: CASSQDGTSGYTDTQYF; CDR3 DNA: TGCGCCAGCAGCCAAGACGGGACTAGCGGTTACACAGATACGCAGTATTTT